The 22 T cell receptor beta chains reported below all come from one sample, sequenced in a study of T cell repertoires in cytomegalovirus infection. TCRdb analysed the reads with MiXCR anew, one entry per CDR3 protein. The table has hundreds of thousands of distinct CDR3 sequences, approximately 46% seen once; the top ten hold around 45%. These TCRs are of unknown antigen specificity. This material consisted of cultured PBMCs, taken from culture after CMV antigen stimulation. The receptor source for this set is a human donor in good health (CMV status not recorded). Some clones in this sample may be carry-over from other donors' samples.

This clonotype has a count of ten or more. The chain links TRBV12-3 or TRBV12-4 to TRBJ2-3; D uncertain. The CDR3 is made up of 10 amino acids. Trimming shortened V by 8 bases and J by 6 bases, and 6 bases separated the two germline ends. The CDR3 protein is CASRADTQYF. The CDR3 DNA follows: TGTGCCAGCCGGGCGGATACGCAGTATTTT.

The chain employs TRBV7-2 and TRBJ2-1, with D perhaps TRBD1 or TRBD2 (5 bases each). Germline loops: CDR1 SGHTA, CDR2 FQGNSA. This CDR3 has 17 residues. Trimming cost V 4 bases and J 8 bases, with 24 bases left between them. The CDR3 sequence is CASSYRDHPTGMDEQFF. Here the CDR3 DNA reads TGTGCCAGCAGCTACCGGGACCACCCGACGGGGATGGATGAGCAGTTCTTC. Using reference TRBV7-2 and TRBJ2-1 for the parts outside the CDR3, the full variable domain is GAGVSQSPSNKVTEKGKDVELRCDPISGHTALYWYRQSLGQGLEFLIYFQGNSAPDKSGLPSDRFSAERTGGSVSTLTIQRTQQEDSAVYLCASSYRDHPTGMDEQFFGPGTRLTVL.

In this sample, this clonotype turned up many times. The rearrangement joins TRBV7-6 to TRBJ2-5, with D unclear. The length of the CDR3 is 16 residues. The V end was cut by 1 base, the J end by 0 bases, with 12 bases between. Germline CDR1 reads SGHVS; CDR2 reads FNYEAQ. The chain's CDR3 is CASSLGLRRHQETQYF. CDR3 in DNA: TGTGCCAGCAGCTTAGGACTCCGTCGGCACCAAGAGACCCAGTACTTC.

The gene calls are TRBV12-3 or TRBV12-4 and TRBJ1-1; D gene uncertain. Between the trimmed V and J ends, which lost 2 bases and 7 bases, there was a span of 11 bases. The CDR3 totals 13 residues. This CDR3 reads CASSLRGPVEAFF. CDR3 in DNA: TGTGCCAGCAGTTTAAGAGGGCCTGTTGAAGCTTTCTTT.

The rearrangement joins TRBV10-3 to TRBJ2-1; 13 bases map to TRBD2. The trim removed 6 bases at V and 5 bases at J, leaving 7 bases unmatched. Germline V gene lookup returns CDR1 ENHRY and CDR2 SYGVKD. This CDR3 has 16 amino acids. The CDR3 protein is CAIRRTSGRSDNEQFF. In nucleotides, the CDR3 is TGTGCCATCAGAAGGACTAGCGGGAGAAGCGACAATGAGCAGTTCTTC.

The chain carries TRBV4-2 and TRBJ2-5, with 7 bases lining up with TRBD1. The CDR3 has 16 amino acids. The J segment lost 5 bases and the V segment lost 4 bases, leaving 13 bases of the junction unmatched. Germline V gene data show CDR1 as LGHNA and CDR2 as YNFKEQ. The CDR3 protein is CASSPGDRALRETQYF. The CDR3 bases are TGTGCCAGCAGCCCTGGTGACAGGGCCCTACGGGAGACCCAGTACTTC.

This clonotype has at least ten counts. The chain is built from TRBV7-2 and TRBJ1-2; D not certain. CDR1 is SGHTA and CDR2 is FQGNSA in the germline V gene. Deletions cut 4 bases from V and 8 bases from J, with 20 bases between. This CDR3 is 15 amino acids long. CDR3 coding DNA: TGTGCCAGCAGCTGGGCTACTAGAGGGAGGGAGGGCTACACCTTC. Translated, it gives CASSWATRGREGYTF.

V gene TRBV5-1 combines with J gene TRBJ2-5, with D perhaps matching TRBD1 (5 bases). V lost 1 base to trimming and J lost 5 bases, with 15 bases between them. Germline CDR1 SGHRS, CDR2 YFSETQ. This CDR3 contains 15 residues. CDR3 protein: CASSLNTGFTETQYF. In DNA form, the CDR3 reads TGCGCCAGCAGCTTGAATACAGGTTTTACGGAGACCCAGTACTTC.

This clonotype occurred a few times. The chain links TRBV28 to TRBJ2-5; 7 bases align to TRBD2. The CDR3 spans 15 residues. After removal of 7 bases from V and 5 bases from J, the junction contained 13 bases not matched to a gene. Germline CDR1 reads MDHEN; CDR2 reads SYDVKM. The CDR3 DNA follows: TGTGCCAGCACCCCGCTTGGAGCGGGATATGAGACCCAGTACTTC. It yields the protein CASTPLGAGYETQYF. The full variable domain, rest sourced from reference TRBV28 and TRBJ2-5, is DVKVTQSSRYLVKRTGEKVFLECVQDMDHENMFWYRQDPGLGLRLIYFSYDVKMKEKGDIPEGYSVSREKKERFSLILESASTNQTSMYLCASTPLGAGYETQYFGPGTRLLVL.

This chain links TRBV6-6 with TRBJ1-1; D is unresolved. V was clipped by 0 bases and J by 2 bases, with 10 bases between them. Germline CDR1 and CDR2: MNHNY and SVGAGI (reference sequence). This CDR3 is built from 15 residues. CDR3 amino acids: CASSYSIATNTEAFF. CDR3 in DNA: TGTGCCAGCAGTTACTCGATAGCAACAAACACTGAAGCTTTCTTT.

This clonotype has a handful of counts. This rearrangement joins TRBV7-2 to TRBJ2-1, with 9 bases lining up with TRBD1. The CDR3 is 14 amino acids. Trimming took 2 bases from V and 7 from J; bases not matched to a gene: 3. Germline CDR1 and CDR2: SGHTA and FQGNSA. The CDR3: CASSLNRGRNEQFF. The CDR3 DNA sequence: TGTGCCAGCAGCTTAAACAGGGGGCGAAATGAGCAGTTCTTC. The entire variable domain, with the rest obtained from reference TRBV7-2 and TRBJ2-1, is as follows: GAGVSQSPSNKVTEKGKDVELRCDPISGHTALYWYRQSLGQGLEFLIYFQGNSAPDKSGLPSDRFSAERTGGSVSTLTIQRTQQEDSAVYLCASSLNRGRNEQFFGPGTRLTVL.

The J gene is TRBJ2-5, the V gene TRBV12-3 or TRBV12-4; 10 positions agree with TRBD1. The length of the CDR3 is 16 residues. The V segment lost 6 bases and the J segment 4 bases; nucleotides outside the gene matches: 11. CDR3 sequence reads: CASSPGTGVDRETQYF. The CDR3 bases are TGTGCCAGCAGCCCCGGGACAGGGGTAGATCGAGAGACCCAGTACTTC.

The rearrangement joins TRBV6-5 to TRBJ1-1, with a weak D call TRBD1 (6 bases). Germline V gene lookup returns CDR1 MNHEY and CDR2 SVGAGI. Trimming pared 2 bases from V and 5 bases from J, leaving 21 bases between. The CDR3 sequence is 17 residues long. CDR3 coding DNA: TGTGCCAGCAGTTACAAATACCTAGGACAGCTTTGGACTGAAGCTTTCTTT. Translating gives CASSYKYLGQLWTEAFF.

The chain is built from TRBV12-3 or TRBV12-4 and TRBJ2-2; D gene unclear. Trimming pared 7 bases from V and 0 bases from J, leaving 9 bases between. The CDR3 totals 14 residues. The CDR3 loop reads CASTLSPNTGELFF. The CDR3 bases are TGTGCCAGCACCCTGTCCCCGAACACCGGGGAGCTGTTTTTT.

This clonotype was counted between two and nine times. This CDR3 is CASSLARDRPGDTQYF. The CDR3 DNA follows: TGTGCCAGCAGCTTAGCTAGGGATAGGCCAGGGGATACGCAGTATTTT. V and J are TRBV7-6 and TRBJ2-3, with D perhaps TRBD1 (5 bases). The CDR3 length is 16 residues. V was cut by 0 bases and J by 6 bases, with 16 bases left in between. Germline V gives CDR1 SGHVS, CDR2 FNYEAQ.

This chain connects TRBV7-2 to TRBJ2-1, with a weak D call TRBD2 (6 bases). The CDR3 totals 16 residues. Germline CDR1 and CDR2: SGHTA and FQGNSA. Trimming pared 6 bases from V and 5 bases from J, leaving 20 bases between. Written as DNA, the CDR3 is TGTGCCAGCAGACAAGACCGGGACTGGTTCAACAATGAGCAGTTCTTC. Its translation is CASRQDRDWFNNEQFF. Full variable domain (remainder filled in from reference TRBV7-2 and TRBJ2-1): GAGVSQSPSNKVTEKGKDVELRCDPISGHTALYWYRQSLGQGLEFLIYFQGNSAPDKSGLPSDRFSAERTGGSVSTLTIQRTQQEDSAVYLCASRQDRDWFNNEQFFGPGTRLTVL.

The chain is built from TRBV27 and TRBJ2-3, with 8 bases that match TRBD1. Unmatched junction bases numbered 15, after V lost 5 bases and J lost 2 bases. CDR1 is MNHEY and CDR2 is SMNVEV in the germline V gene (reference sequence). CDR3 length equals 18 residues. The CDR3 region is CASSIFRTGQMDTDTQYF. DNA for the CDR3: TGTGCCAGCAGTATCTTCCGGACAGGGCAAATGGACACAGATACGCAGTATTTT.

The chain has TRBV15 and TRBJ1-4, with 8 positions matching TRBD1. Germline assignment: CDR1 LNHNV and CDR2 YYDKDF (reference sequence). The CDR3 spans 18 residues. The V and J ends lost 0 bases and 4 bases, in that order; junction bases with no gene match: 10. CDR3 residues: CATSREDQGTGINEKLFF. In DNA, the CDR3 is TGTGCCACCAGCAGAGAGGATCAGGGGACAGGAATTAATGAAAAACTGTTTTTT.

This clonotype turned up a few times. CDR3 residues: CASSQTPLNTEAFF. The CDR3 nucleotides are TGCGCCAGCAGCCAAACACCTCTCAACACTGAAGCTTTCTTT. The genes are TRBV4-3 and TRBJ1-1; D remains unclear. Per germline, CDR1 LGHNA and CDR2 YSLEER. Between the trimmed V and J ends, which lost 2 bases and 2 bases, there was a span of 9 bases. The length of the CDR3 is 14 residues.

The chain uses TRBV12-3 or TRBV12-4 and TRBJ1-3, with D unclear. V lost 5 bases and J lost 8, with 13 bases in between. The CDR3 has 13 residues. The CDR3 is CASSQTVGHTIYF. The CDR3 region has the DNA TGTGCCAGCAGTCAGACCGTCGGGCACACCATATATTTT.

This clonotype was observed a handful of times. The rearrangement uses TRBV11-2 and TRBJ2-7; 9 nucleotides agree with TRBD1. From germline, CDR1 is SGHAT and CDR2 FQNNGV. The V and J ends lost 10 bases and 4 bases, in that order; junction bases with no gene match: 5. This CDR3 has 12 amino acids. This chain's CDR3 is CATGTGRYEQYF. In nucleotides, the CDR3 is TGTGCCACCGGGACAGGGAGGTACGAGCAGTACTTC.

The chain uses TRBV24-1 and TRBJ2-2; D possibly corresponds to TRBD1 (6 bases). The V end was cut by 1 base, the J end by 0 bases, with 14 bases between. Germline V gives CDR1 KGHDR, CDR2 SFDVKD. CDR3 length equals 18 residues. CDR3 DNA: TGTGCCACCAGTGATTTTGGGGGCCCTCATGCGAACACCGGGGAGCTGTTTTTT. Its translation is CATSDFGGPHANTGELFF.